The rows below give T cell receptor beta chains drawn from one sample of a study of T cell responses to AZD1222 COVID-19 vaccine. Using immunoSEQ multiplex PCR, the repertoire was profiled, and TCRdb retains in-frame clones only, with some absent. Of tens of thousands of clones listed, about 86% are singletons. This sample comprised peripheral blood, obtained on day 0 of AZD1222 vaccination. The source is an adult in good health. The CDR3 runs from the conserved cysteine through the conserved F or W. A D gene is named only where the DNA matches it firmly. Size tells how often a clone was seen (once, few, many) or the class of an expanded clone, and some rows leave it out.

TRBV5-1	TRBJ1-1	NA	NA	TGCGCCAGCAGCTCCAGCGGACAGAGGGAGGAAGCTTTCTTT	CASSSSGQREEAFF
TRBV21-1	TRBJ1-5	NA	NA	TGTGCCAGCAGCAGACGACAGGGGAAAGGTGCCAATCAGCCCCAGCATTTT	CASSRRQGKGANQPQHF
TRBV19	TRBJ2-2	NA	NA	TGTGCCAGTAGGGGAGACCAGAACACCGGGGAGCTGTTTTTT	CASRGDQNTGELFF
TRBV5-5	TRBJ2-3	NA	NA	TGTGCCAGCAGCCCCCCACTAGCCCCCGGCACAGATACGCAGTATTTT	CASSPPLAPGTDTQYF
TRBV6-1	TRBJ2-2	NA	NA	TGTGCCAGCAGTCTATCCGGATCCGGCGGCGGGGAGCTGTTTTTT	CASSLSGSGGGELFF
TRBV7-9	TRBJ1-1	TRBD1	NA	TGTGCCAGCAGCTTTCCGGGACAGGGCTGGGGTGAAGCTTTCTTT	CASSFPGQGWGEAFF
TRBV6-5	TRBJ1-3	NA	NA	TGTGCCACCGAAGGGACGGGGGGAAACACCATATATTTT	CATEGTGGNTIYF
TRBV20-1	TRBJ2-5	NA	NA	TGCAGTGCGGGGAGTGAAGAGACCCAGTACTTC	CSAGSEETQYF
TRBV5-1	TRBJ1-1	NA	NA	TGCGCCAGCAGCTTCCAGGGTACTCACACTGAAGCTTTCTTT	CASSFQGTHTEAFF
TRBV6-1	TRBJ1-1	TRBD1	NA	TGTGCCAGCAGTGATAGACAGGGGAACACTGAAGCTTTCTTT	CASSDRQGNTEAFF
TRBV30	TRBJ2-3	NA	NA	TGTGCCTGGAGTAACGGAGAGGGCACAGATACGCAGTATTTT	CAWSNGEGTDTQYF
TRBV5-5	TRBJ1-6	NA	NA	TGTGCCAGCAGCCGGGACGATTCACCCCTCCACTTT	CASSRDDSPLHF
TRBV19	TRBJ1-2	NA	NA	TGTGCCAGTAGTTTCGGGCAGGGAGATGGCTACACCTTC	CASSFGQGDGYTF
TRBV19	TRBJ1-2	NA	NA	TGTGCCAGTAGTATCTGGGCTCTAGGCGACTATGGCTACACCTTC	CASSIWALGDYGYTF
TRBV7-2	TRBJ1-4	NA	NA	TGTGCCAGCAGCTTAACGGAGACAGGAGAGAATGAAAAACTGTTTTTT	CASSLTETGENEKLFF
TRBV3-1/TRBV3-2	TRBJ2-7	NA	NA	TGTGCCAGCAGCAAGGGACTTGTCTACTCCTACGAGCAGTACTTC	CASSKGLVYSYEQYF
TRBV19	TRBJ1-1	NA	NA	TGTGCCAGTAGTATCGCGGGGACTGAAGCTTTCTTT	CASSIAGTEAFF
TRBV29-1	TRBJ2-1	NA	few	TGCAGCGGATCTTCCTACAATGAGCAGTTCTTC	CSGSSYNEQFF
TRBV6-8	TRBJ1-1	NA	few	TGTGCCAGCAGGCGCCCCGGTCCGATGAACACTGAAGCTTTCTTT	CASRRPGPMNTEAFF
TRBV5-1	TRBJ2-2	TRBD1	NA	TGCGCCAGCAGCCCCTATGGGACAGGGGGGGACACCGGGGAGCTGTTTTTT	CASSPYGTGGDTGELFF
TRBV11-2	TRBJ2-5	TRBD2	NA	TGTGCCAGCAGCTTAGTGCTAGCGGGGGGGCCAAAGACCCAGTACTTC	CASSLVLAGGPKTQYF
TRBV5-1	TRBJ2-7	TRBD1	few	TGCGCCAGCAGCTTTGGGACAGTTTACGAGCAGTACTTC	CASSFGTVYEQYF
TRBV2	TRBJ1-4	TRBD1	NA	TGTGCCAGCTATAGTGGTCGGGACAGCTGGGAAAAACTGTTTTTT	CASYSGRDSWEKLFF
TRBV7-2	TRBJ2-7	NA	few	TGTGCCAGCAGCTTAGGCCCAATCTACGAGCAGTACTTC	CASSLGPIYEQYF
TRBV11-2	TRBJ1-2	NA	NA	TGTGCCAGCAGCAAGGACAGCAACTATGGCTACACCTTC	CASSKDSNYGYTF
TRBV12-5	TRBJ1-5	TRBD1	NA	TGTGCTAGTGGTTTGGTACGGACAGGGAACCAGCCCCAGCATTTT	CASGLVRTGNQPQHF
TRBV6-5	TRBJ2-1	NA	NA	TGTGCCAGCAGTTACTCGATCGGACCGCCGGACAAGCAGTTCTTC	CASSYSIGPPDKQFF
TRBV29-1	TRBJ2-7	NA	few	TGCAGCGTTGGTGGACTGGGCATCCACGAGCAGTACTTC	CSVGGLGIHEQYF
TRBV5-5	TRBJ1-4	NA	NA	TGTGCCAGCAGCTCGACCGGACTGGAGGTAGAAAAACTGTTTTTT	CASSSTGLEVEKLFF
TRBV4-1	TRBJ2-5	NA	NA	TGCGCCAGCAGACTAGTAGGGGCAGCGGTAGAGACCCAGTACTTC	CASRLVGAAVETQYF
TRBV24-1	TRBJ1-6	NA	NA	TGTGCCACCAGTGATTTTGCGGACTCGAATTCACCCCTCCACTTT	CATSDFADSNSPLHF
TRBV29-1	TRBJ2-3	TRBD1	NA	TGCAGCGTCCGTCCCGGGACAGTAACAGATACGCAGTATTTT	CSVRPGTVTDTQYF
TRBV2	TRBJ2-3	NA	NA	TGTGCCAGCGTGGCCCTCGATACGCAGTATTTT	CASVALDTQYF
TRBV9	TRBJ2-2	TRBD1	NA	TGTGCCAGCAGCGTGGGACAGGGGGCGCCCGGGGAGCTGTTTTTT	CASSVGQGAPGELFF
TRBV3-1/TRBV3-2	TRBJ2-3	TRBD2	NA	TGTGCCAGCAGCCATCCCCGTCGGGCTAGCGGGGGGGGAGCAGATACGCAGTATTTT	CASSHPRRASGGGADTQYF
TRBV5-4	TRBJ1-5	NA	many	TGTGCCAGCAGCCCGAGAGGGTCCGAGGGGCCCCAGCATTTT	CASSPRGSEGPQHF
TRBV19	TRBJ2-2	NA	NA	TGTGCCACACGGAGAGATAACACCGGGGAGCTGTTTTTT	CATRRDNTGELFF
TRBV9	TRBJ2-5	NA	NA	TGTGCCAGCAGCGTAGGAACTGGGACGCCAGCGGTGGAGACCCAGTACTTC	CASSVGTGTPAVETQYF
TRBV19	TRBJ1-1	NA	NA	TGTGCCAGTGAGGGAGGGGGGCGCAGGAAGGGTGAAGCTTTCTTT	CASEGGGRRKGEAFF
TRBV6-1	TRBJ1-5	NA	NA	TGTGCCAGCAGTGAACATATACGAAATCAGCCCCAGCATTTT	CASSEHIRNQPQHF
TRBV3-1/TRBV3-2	TRBJ1-6	NA	NA	TGTGCCAGCAGCCTCAAGTCAAATTCACCCCTCCACTTT	CASSLKSNSPLHF
TRBV12-3/TRBV12-4	TRBJ1-1	NA	NA	TGTGCCAGCAGCGCCAGAAACACTGAAGCTTTCTTT	CASSARNTEAFF
TRBV6-5	TRBJ2-7	NA	NA	TGTGCCAGCATCAAGCGGAAGTGGAGCTCCTACGAGCAGTACTTC	CASIKRKWSSYEQYF
TRBV30	TRBJ2-2	NA	NA	TGTGCCTGGAGTGTACTTTACACCGGGGAGCTGTTTTTT	CAWSVLYTGELFF
TRBV5-4	TRBJ1-6	TRBD1	NA	TGTGCCAGCAGCACCTCAGGGGGCGCGAGTAATTCACCCCTCCACTTT	CASSTSGGASNSPLHF
TRBV21-1	TRBJ1-2	NA	NA	TGTGCCAGCAGCGCCACCGGGACAGTCTATGGCTACACCTTC	CASSATGTVYGYTF
TRBV12-3/TRBV12-4	TRBJ1-2	NA	NA	TGTGCCAGCAATAACGCGGGCCCTGGCTACACCTTC	CASNNAGPGYTF
TRBV19	TRBJ2-3	TRBD1	NA	TGTGCCAGTAGCGAATCCGGGACAGGCATAGATACGCAGTATTTT	CASSESGTGIDTQYF